One sample yielded the 32 T cell receptor beta chains listed below, sequenced in a study of blood T cells in healthy people across ages. Primed by a sample-barcoded 5' primer and a J-beta primer mix, a second PCR proceeded for about 6 to 12 cycles. Each CDR3 protein is one row after TCRdb ran MiXCR on the 5' RACE reads. Seen here are 1.5 million or so distinct CDR3 sequences, around 39% observed once, and the top ten hold 7.9%. The specimen sequenced was blood. These receptors were taken from a woman younger than 35 in good health.

The V call is TRBV20-1, the J call TRBJ2-3; a weak D match, TRBD1 (5 bases). Germline V gene data show CDR1 as DFQATT and CDR2 as SNEGSKA (reference sequence). The CDR3 length is 14 residues. The CDR3 bases are TGCACCTGCACCAGGCCGGACAACACAGATACGCAGTATTTT. This codes for CTCTRPDNTDTQYF.

This clonotype was found a few times. V gene TRBV25-1 combines with J gene TRBJ2-7, with D tentatively TRBD1 (6 bases). TRBJ2-5 explains the end of the DNA better; the J call may be wrong. Germline CDR1 reads MGHDK; CDR2 reads SYGVNS. The length of the CDR3 is 14 residues. CDR3 DNA: TGTGCCAGCAGTGAAGCTGCAGGGGAACAGACCCAGTACTTC. Amino acid sequence: CASSEAAGEQTQYF.

V is TRBV24-1 and J is TRBJ2-5, with 14 nucleotides matching TRBD2. The CDR3 contains 17 residues. Trimming at V came to 4 bases and at J to 11 bases, leaving 14 bases not matched to a gene. From germline, CDR1 is KGHDR and CDR2 SFDVKD. This chain's CDR3 is CATSETGTSGRRDEQYF. CDR3 sequence (DNA): TGTGCCACCAGTGAAACCGGGACTAGCGGGAGACGGGATGAGCAGTACTTC.

The CDR3 is CSATGTSGGNEQFF. CDR3 DNA sequence: TGCAGTGCGACCGGGACTAGCGGGGGCAATGAGCAGTTCTTC. The gene calls are TRBV20-1 and TRBJ2-1; 14 nucleotides match TRBD2. The length of the CDR3 is 14 residues. Unmatched junction bases numbered 4, after V lost 6 bases and J lost 6 bases. From germline, CDR1 is DFQATT and CDR2 SNEGSKA (reference sequence).

The gene calls are TRBV20-1 and TRBJ2-7; TRBD2 might be the D (5 bases). The ends were cut back, 3 bases at V and 1 base at J, with 19 bases in the middle. CDR3 length: 16 residues. Germline V lookup: CDR1 DFQATT, CDR2 SNEGSKA (reference sequence). The CDR3 DNA sequence: TGCAGTGCTAGTCCCTTAGGAGGAGATGGGTCCTACGAGCAGTACTTC. Translation gives CSASPLGGDGSYEQYF.

The chain uses TRBV12-3 or TRBV12-4 and TRBJ2-1; D gene unclear. The CDR3 totals 12 residues. V lost 6 bases and J lost 2, with 5 bases in between. CDR3 in amino acids: CASRRTYNEQFF. Written as DNA, the CDR3 is TGTGCCAGCAGACGGACCTACAATGAGCAGTTCTTC.

V usage is TRBV12-3 or TRBV12-4 and J usage is TRBJ1-2, with D perhaps matching TRBD1 (5 bases). The CDR3 extends over 14 amino acids. The V end lost 2 bases, the J end lost 5 bases, and 12 bases lay between the germline ends. The chain's CDR3 is CASSLRQGLYGYTF. The DNA of the CDR3 is TGTGCCAGCAGTTTACGGCAGGGCCTATATGGCTACACCTTC.

This chain uses TRBV5-5 with TRBJ1-2, with 7 bases aligning to TRBD1. From germline, CDR1 is SGHKS and CDR2 YYEKEE (reference sequence). The CDR3 sequence is 15 residues long. J was trimmed by 4 bases and V by 6 bases; bases with no gene match: 12. CDR3 amino acids: CASTPGQTVLYGYTF. CDR3 DNA: TGTGCCAGCACTCCGGGACAGACCGTACTCTATGGCTACACCTTC.

This clonotype was counted between two and nine times. The chain employs TRBV6-5 and TRBJ2-1; 9 bases agree with TRBD1. The ends lost 6 bases at V and 14 bases at J; junction bases unmatched: 14. CDR3 size: 14 residues. Germline CDR1 reads MNHEY; CDR2 reads SVGAGI. The CDR3 nucleotides are TGTGCCAGCAGCACCCGGACAGGGGAAGAGTTGGAGTTCTTC. Protein: CASSTRTGEELEFF.

A few counts support this clonotype. The chain carries TRBV4-1 and TRBJ1-4; D is undetermined. The germline V gene encodes CDR1 MGHRA and CDR2 YSYEKL. Trimming took 1 base from V and 7 from J, leaving 13 bases between them. This CDR3 has 15 residues. This chain's CDR3 is CASSQAPTWGEKLFF. The CDR3 DNA is TGCGCCAGCAGCCAAGCCCCCACTTGGGGTGAAAAACTGTTTTTT.

This clonotype has only one observation. The V gene is TRBV6-2 or TRBV6-3, the J gene TRBJ2-2; tentatively, D is TRBD1 or TRBD2 (5 bases each). CDR1 is MNHEY and CDR2 is SVGEGT in the germline V gene. This CDR3 comprises 15 residues. Trimming pared 11 bases from V and 0 bases from J, leaving 16 bases between. CDR3 amino acids: CAAGAGTANTGELFF. The CDR3 DNA sequence: TGTGCCGCTGGGGCCGGGACGGCGAACACCGGGGAGCTGTTTTTT.

This clonotype was counted a few times. J is TRBJ1-2 and V is TRBV27; possibly TRBD1 for D (5 bases). Per germline, CDR1 MNHEY and CDR2 SMNVEV (reference sequence). The CDR3 has 15 amino acids. V was trimmed by 6 bases and J by 4 bases, leaving 18 bases between them. The CDR3: CASRGGGPPTYGYTF. The CDR3 DNA follows: TGTGCCAGCAGGGGGGGGGGACCCCCTACCTATGGCTACACCTTC.

V is TRBV14 and J is TRBJ1-2; a weak D match, TRBD1 (6 bases). Germline CDR1 is SGHDN and CDR2 is FVKESK. V shed 4 bases and J shed 6 bases, with 15 bases lying between them. The CDR3 runs to 14 residues. The CDR3 loop reads CASSPHRVENGYTF. CDR3 sequence (DNA): TGTGCCAGCAGCCCCCACAGGGTGGAGAATGGCTACACCTTC. Full variable domain (rest looked up from reference TRBV14 and TRBJ1-2): EAGVTQFPSHSVIEKGQTVTLRCDPISGHDNLYWYRRVMGKEIKFLLHFVKESKQDESGMPNNRFLAERTGGTYSTLKVQPAELEDSGVYFCASSPHRVENGYTFGSGTRLTVV.

There are many counts of this clonotype. The gene calls are TRBV3-1 and TRBJ1-5; unclear D gene. CDR3 length equals 12 residues. Germline V gene lookup returns CDR1 LGHDT and CDR2 YNNKEL (reference sequence). Trimming shortened V by 3 bases and J by 4 bases, and 4 bases separated the two germline ends. CDR3 sequence (DNA): TGTGCCAGCAGCCAGGCGAATCAGCCCCAGCATTTT. It is translated as CASSQANQPQHF.

This clonotype has a handful of counts. This chain uses TRBV3-1 with TRBJ1-2; 7 bases map to TRBD1. In germline, CDR1 is LGHDT, CDR2 YNNKEL (reference sequence). With V trimmed by 5 bases and J by 1 base, 4 bases remained unmatched. The CDR3 has 14 amino acids. The CDR3 reads CASSYRDSNYGYTF. DNA of the CDR3: TGTGCCAGCAGCTACCGGGACAGTAACTATGGCTACACCTTC.

This clonotype was counted a single time. The V gene is TRBV30, the J gene TRBJ1-2; TRBD1 agrees at 8 bases. This CDR3 spans 15 amino acids. V trimming: 0 bases; J trimming: 8 bases; junction bases outside the gene matches: 11. The germline V gene has CDR1 GTSNPN and CDR2 SVGIG (reference sequence). The CDR3 spells CAWSVLRQGAGGYTF. The CDR3 nucleotides are TGTGCCTGGAGTGTACTGCGGCAGGGGGCAGGCGGCTACACCTTC.

The chain joins TRBV14 to TRBJ2-7, with D perhaps being TRBD1 or TRBD2 (5 bases each). CDR1 and CDR2 (germline): SGHDN, FVKESK. Trimming cost V 4 bases and J 3 bases, with 19 bases left between them. The CDR3 has 16 residues. The DNA for the CDR3 is TGTGCCAGCAGCCCCCTTACCGGGACCTACCTCTACGAGCAGTACTTC. Protein product: CASSPLTGTYLYEQYF.

In this sample, this clonotype turned up a few times. The chain combines TRBV4-2 with TRBJ1-1; D not resolved. CDR1 is LGHNA and CDR2 is YNFKEQ in the germline V gene. The CDR3 consists of 17 residues. Trimming took 1 base from V and 1 from J, leaving 16 bases between them. CDR3 bases: TGTGCCAGCAGCCAAGCCACCGGCCCGGGAGGGAACACTGAAGCTTTCTTT. Its translation: CASSQATGPGGNTEAFF.

This clonotype came up a few times. The rearrangement links TRBV4-1 to TRBJ2-4; D gene ambiguous. This CDR3 spans 15 amino acids. V lost 4 bases, J lost 1 base, and 11 bases lay in between. The germline V gene has CDR1 MGHRA and CDR2 YSYEKL. The CDR3 is CASSPEKVAKNIQYF. CDR3 DNA sequence: TGCGCCAGCAGCCCCGAAAAGGTGGCCAAAAACATTCAGTACTTC.

There are a few counts of this clonotype. The chain couples TRBV3-1 to TRBJ1-2, with 7 bases identical to TRBD1. Per germline, CDR1 LGHDT and CDR2 YNNKEL (reference sequence). The CDR3 is 17 amino acids. The V segment lost 0 bases and the J segment 1 base; nucleotides outside the gene matches: 8. CDR3 protein: CASSQEGRTGDNYGYTF. As DNA, the CDR3 is TGTGCCAGCAGCCAAGAAGGGCGAACAGGGGATAACTATGGCTACACCTTC.

This chain joins TRBV13 and TRBJ2-1; TRBD2 matches 9 bases. The V gene end was trimmed by 1 base and the J gene end by 4 bases; junction bases not matched to a gene: 11. Germline V gives CDR1 PRHDT, CDR2 FYEKMQ (reference sequence). This CDR3 has 18 residues. The CDR3 loop reads CASSLEGNSREGYNEQFF. DNA of the CDR3: TGTGCCAGCAGCTTAGAAGGTAACTCGCGGGAGGGGTACAATGAGCAGTTCTTC.

The V and J genes are TRBV3-1 and TRBJ2-5; D gene ambiguous. V was trimmed by 7 bases and J by 3 bases, leaving 9 bases between them. The CDR3 is made up of 12 amino acids. CDR1 and CDR2 from the germline V gene are LGHDT and YNNKEL (reference sequence). The CDR3 here is CASNHEKETQYF. In nucleotides, the CDR3 is TGTGCCAGCAATCATGAAAAAGAGACCCAGTACTTC.

Here the CDR3 reads CASSPQDGYQETQYF. Written as DNA, the CDR3 is TGTGCCAGCAGCCCCCAGGACGGGTACCAAGAGACCCAGTACTTC. The chain recombines TRBV7-2 with TRBJ2-5; D unclear. The CDR3 contains 15 residues. Germline assignment: CDR1 SGHTA and CDR2 FQGNSA. V shed 5 bases and J shed 0 bases, with 13 bases lying between them.

The chain combines TRBV30 with TRBJ1-4, with 8 bases matching TRBD1. After removal of 3 bases from V and 4 bases from J, the junction contained 4 bases not matched to a gene. The CDR3 contains 14 residues. Germline lookup yields CDR1 GTSNPN and CDR2 SVGIG (reference sequence). CDR3 nucleotides: TGTGCCTGGAGCTTCGGACAGGGTAATGAAAAACTGTTTTTT. This sequence encodes CAWSFGQGNEKLFF.

The chain carries TRBV2 and TRBJ2-7; D gene ambiguous. Trimming cost V 8 bases and J 3 bases, with 11 bases left between them. The CDR3 runs 12 residues. Germline-derived CDR1 and CDR2 are SNHLY and FYNNEI. The CDR3 nucleotides read TGTGCCAGCGCCAGTAGAAACTACGAGCAGTACTTC. This gives the protein CASASRNYEQYF. Together with reference TRBV2 and TRBJ2-7, the CDR3 gives the full variable domain: EPEVTQTPSHQVTQMGQEVILRCVPISNHLYFYWYRQILGQKVEFLVSFYNNEISEKSEIFDDQFSVERPDGSNFTLKIRSTKLEDSAMYFCASASRNYEQYFGPGTRLTVT.

The rearrangement links TRBV29-1 to TRBJ1-2, with 8 positions matching TRBD1. Germline CDR1 reads SQVTM; CDR2 reads ANQGSEA. CDR3 length equals 12 residues. V lost 5 bases to trimming and J lost 8 bases; unmatched junction nucleotides: 7. CDR3 sequence reads: CSVLQGAVGYTF. The CDR3 nucleotides are TGCAGCGTTCTTCAGGGGGCGGTGGGCTACACCTTC.

This clonotype was detected a few times. The J gene is TRBJ2-6, the V gene TRBV6-1; 7 bases are a match to TRBD1. The CDR3 is 18 amino acids. Germline CDR1 reads MNHNS; CDR2 reads SASEGT. J lost 0 bases, V lost 4 bases, and 9 bases had no gene match. The chain's CDR3 is CASSADPGQSSGANVLTF. CDR3 nucleotides: TGTGCCAGCAGTGCTGATCCGGGACAGAGCTCTGGGGCCAACGTCCTGACTTTC.

The CDR3, as DNA: TGTGCCAGCAGTTCCGGACAGCCAGGGGCTCAGCCCCAGCATTTT. Protein: CASSSGQPGAQPQHF. The chain employs TRBV27 and TRBJ1-5, with TRBD1 as a possible D gene (6 bases). The CDR3 contains 15 residues. Germline V gene sequence: CDR1 MNHEY, CDR2 SMNVEV (reference sequence). V was shortened by 4 bases and J by 6 bases, with 16 bases between the two germline ends.

This clonotype was counted between two and nine times. The chain joins TRBV27 to TRBJ1-2; D uncertain. This CDR3 has 14 amino acids. The V end lost 6 bases, the J end lost 0 bases, and 11 bases lay between the germline ends. Germline V gene sequence: CDR1 MNHEY, CDR2 SMNVEV (reference sequence). The chain's CDR3 is CASSPSNPNYGYTF. The CDR3 bases are TGTGCCAGCAGCCCGTCCAACCCTAACTATGGCTACACCTTC.

The chain combines TRBV15 with TRBJ2-1; D is unresolved. This CDR3 is 15 amino acids long. CDR1 and CDR2 from the germline V gene are LNHNV and YYDKDF (reference sequence). Trimming removed 4 bases at V and 2 bases at J, with 12 bases between. CDR3 loop: CATSKEVGTYNEQFF. CDR3 nucleotides: TGTGCCACCAGCAAAGAGGTGGGAACCTACAATGAGCAGTTCTTC.

This clonotype is a singleton in its sample. The chain combines TRBV3-1 with TRBJ1-4, with D uncertain. The germline V gene encodes CDR1 LGHDT and CDR2 YNNKEL (reference sequence). The CDR3 has 14 amino acids. The ends were cut back, 2 bases at V and 2 bases at J, with 6 bases in the middle. The CDR3 is CASSQTETNEKLFF. For the CDR3, the DNA is TGTGCCAGCAGCCAAACAGAGACTAATGAAAAACTGTTTTTT.

This sequence joins TRBV5-1 and TRBJ1-4; 9 bases match TRBD1. Germline V gene sequence: CDR1 SGHRS, CDR2 YFSETQ. The CDR3 is made up of 16 amino acids. V was pared by 4 bases and J by 5 bases, with 9 bases of the junction left unmatched. CDR3 sequence: CASSRSPGQGNEKLFF. CDR3 sequence (DNA): TGCGCCAGCAGCAGATCCCCGGGACAGGGAAATGAAAAACTGTTTTTT.